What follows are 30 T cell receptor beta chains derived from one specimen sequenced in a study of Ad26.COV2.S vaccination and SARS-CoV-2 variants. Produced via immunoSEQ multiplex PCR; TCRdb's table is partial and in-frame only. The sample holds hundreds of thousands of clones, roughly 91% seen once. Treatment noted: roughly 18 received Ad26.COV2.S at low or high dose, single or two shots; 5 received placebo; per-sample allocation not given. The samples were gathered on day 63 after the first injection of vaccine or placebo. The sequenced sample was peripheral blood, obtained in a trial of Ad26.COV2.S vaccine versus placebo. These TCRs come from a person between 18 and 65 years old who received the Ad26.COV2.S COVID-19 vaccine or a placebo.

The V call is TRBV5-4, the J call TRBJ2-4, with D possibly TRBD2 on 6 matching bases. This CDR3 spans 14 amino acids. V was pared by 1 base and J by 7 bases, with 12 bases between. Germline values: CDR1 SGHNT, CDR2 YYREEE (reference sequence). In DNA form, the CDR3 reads TGTGCCAGCAGCTTGCCGGATGGGGGGAACATTCAGTACTTC. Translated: CASSLPDGGNIQYF.

The CDR3 spells CATPPGPQETQYF. CDR3 in DNA: TGTGCCACCCCCCCGGGACCCCAAGAGACCCAGTACTTC. The V gene is TRBV6-5, the J gene TRBJ2-5; D assignment may be TRBD1 or TRBD2 (5 bases each). This CDR3 has 13 amino acids. From germline, CDR1 is MNHEY and CDR2 SVGAGI. V dropped 10 bases and J dropped 1 base, with 13 bases sitting between them.

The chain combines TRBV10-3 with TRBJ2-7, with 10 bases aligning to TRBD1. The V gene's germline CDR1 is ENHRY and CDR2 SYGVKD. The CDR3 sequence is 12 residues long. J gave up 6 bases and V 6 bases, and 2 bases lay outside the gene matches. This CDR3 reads CAIRGTGVEQYF. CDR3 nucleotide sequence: TGTGCCATCAGGGGGACAGGGGTCGAGCAGTACTTC.

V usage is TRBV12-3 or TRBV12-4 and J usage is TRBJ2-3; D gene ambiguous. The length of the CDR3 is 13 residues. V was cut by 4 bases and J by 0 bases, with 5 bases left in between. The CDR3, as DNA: TGTGCCAGCAGTTCCACTAGCACAGATACGCAGTATTTT. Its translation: CASSSTSTDTQYF.

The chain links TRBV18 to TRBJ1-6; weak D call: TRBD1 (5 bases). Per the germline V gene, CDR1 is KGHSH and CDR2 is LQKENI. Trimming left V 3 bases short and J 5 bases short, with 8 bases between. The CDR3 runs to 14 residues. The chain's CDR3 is CASSPRQNNSPLHF. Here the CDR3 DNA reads TGTGCCAGCTCACCGCGACAGAATAATTCACCCCTCCACTTT. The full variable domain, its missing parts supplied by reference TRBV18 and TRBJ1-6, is NAGVMQNPRHLVRRRGQEARLRCSPMKGHSHVYWYRQLPEEGLKFMVYLQKENIIDESGMPKERFSAEFPKEGPSILRIQQVVRGDSAAYFCASSPRQNNSPLHFGNGTRLTVT.

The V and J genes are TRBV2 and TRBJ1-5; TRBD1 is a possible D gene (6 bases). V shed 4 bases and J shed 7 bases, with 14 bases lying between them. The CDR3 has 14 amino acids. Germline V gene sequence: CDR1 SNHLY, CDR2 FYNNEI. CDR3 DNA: TGTGCCAGCAGTGTCAGGGGTTCGGCCCAGCCCCAGCATTTT. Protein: CASSVRGSAQPQHF.

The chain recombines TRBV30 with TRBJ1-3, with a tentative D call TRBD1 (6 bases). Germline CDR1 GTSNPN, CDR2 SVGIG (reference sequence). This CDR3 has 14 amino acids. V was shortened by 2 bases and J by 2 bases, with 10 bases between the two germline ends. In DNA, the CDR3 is TGTGCCTGGAGTAGAGGGGGGCCTGGAAACACCATATATTTT. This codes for CAWSRGGPGNTIYF.

The CDR3 protein is CATSDPLAASGRSNEQFF. CDR3 nucleotides: TGTGCCACCAGTGACCCTCTTGCTGCTAGCGGGAGGTCAAATGAGCAGTTCTTC. The chain joins TRBV24-1 to TRBJ2-1, with 11 nucleotides matching TRBD2. Germline-derived CDR1 and CDR2 are KGHDR and SFDVKD. The J segment lost 7 bases and the V segment lost 4 bases, leaving 14 bases of the junction unmatched. The CDR3 is made up of 18 amino acids.

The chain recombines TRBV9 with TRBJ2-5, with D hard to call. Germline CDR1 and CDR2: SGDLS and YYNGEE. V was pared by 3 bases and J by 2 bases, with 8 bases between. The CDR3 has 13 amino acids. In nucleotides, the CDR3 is TGTGCCAGCAGCGGAACAGAACAAGAGACCCAGTACTTC. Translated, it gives CASSGTEQETQYF.

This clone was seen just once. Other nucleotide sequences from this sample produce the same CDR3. The CDR3 DNA follows: TGTGCCAGCAGCGTCGCGGGGACCGGGGAGCTGTTTTTT. Residues: CASSVAGTGELFF. V and J are TRBV9 and TRBJ2-2; TRBD2 might be the D (6 bases). The CDR3 sequence is 13 residues long. Germline V gene sequence: CDR1 SGDLS, CDR2 YYNGEE. The V end was cut by 2 bases, the J end by 5 bases, with 7 bases between. The whole variable domain, remainder taken from reference TRBV9 and TRBJ2-2, is DSGVTQTPKHLITATGQRVTLRCSPRSGDLSVYWYQQSLDQGLQFLIQYYNGEERAKGNILERFSAQQFPDLHSELNLSSLELGDSALYFCASSVAGTGELFFGEGSRLTVL.

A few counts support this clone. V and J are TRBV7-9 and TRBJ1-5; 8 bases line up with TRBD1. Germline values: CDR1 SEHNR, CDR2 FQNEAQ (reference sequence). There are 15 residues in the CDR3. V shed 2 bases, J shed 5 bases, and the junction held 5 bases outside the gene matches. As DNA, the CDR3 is TGTGCCAGCAGCTTAAGTGACAGGGGACATCAGCCCCAGCATTTT. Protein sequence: CASSLSDRGHQPQHF.

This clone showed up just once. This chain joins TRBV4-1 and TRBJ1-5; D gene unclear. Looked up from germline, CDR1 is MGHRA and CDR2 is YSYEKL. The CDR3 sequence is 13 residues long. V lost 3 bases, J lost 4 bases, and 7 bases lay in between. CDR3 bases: TGCGCCAGCAGCCAGAGTTTGAATCAGCCCCAGCATTTT. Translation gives CASSQSLNQPQHF.

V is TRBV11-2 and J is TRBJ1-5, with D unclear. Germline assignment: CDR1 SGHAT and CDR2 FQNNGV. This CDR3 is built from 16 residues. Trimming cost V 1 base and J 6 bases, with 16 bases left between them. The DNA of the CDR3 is TGTGCCAGCAGCTTAGGGGCCTCGCTCTACGGTCAGCCCCAGCATTTT. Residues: CASSLGASLYGQPQHF.

The CDR3 is CASSPRTSGSNEQFF. CDR3 in DNA: TGCGCCAGCAGCCCGAGGACTAGCGGGAGTAATGAGCAGTTCTTC. The chain has TRBV5-1 and TRBJ2-1, with 13 bases fitting TRBD2. The CDR3 covers 15 residues. Trimming cost V 4 bases and J 7 bases; bases outside gene matches: 5. Germline V gives CDR1 SGHRS, CDR2 YFSETQ.

CDR3: CASSAGTGGTNEQYF. The CDR3 DNA follows: TGTGCCAGCAGCGCGGGGACAGGGGGTACCAACGAGCAGTACTTC. The chain carries TRBV7-9 and TRBJ2-7; 11 bases agree with TRBD1. The CDR3 consists of 15 residues. J gave up 5 bases and V 5 bases, and 8 bases lay outside the gene matches. From germline, CDR1 is SEHNR and CDR2 FQNEAQ (reference sequence).

The CDR3 sequence is CSVGGANTEAFF. For the CDR3, the DNA is TGCAGCGTTGGGGGCGCAAACACTGAAGCTTTCTTT. The chain carries TRBV29-1 and TRBJ1-1, with D possibly TRBD1 on 5 matching bases. The V gene's germline CDR1 is SQVTM and CDR2 ANQGSEA. CDR3 length equals 12 residues. V was cut by 4 bases and J by 2 bases, with 8 bases left in between.

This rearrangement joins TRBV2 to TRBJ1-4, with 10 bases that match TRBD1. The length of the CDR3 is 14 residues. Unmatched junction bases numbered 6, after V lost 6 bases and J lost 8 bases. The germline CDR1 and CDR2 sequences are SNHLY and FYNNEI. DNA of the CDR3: TGTGCCAGCAGGGAGACAGGGGGCCGGGAAAAACTGTTTTTT. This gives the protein CASRETGGREKLFF.

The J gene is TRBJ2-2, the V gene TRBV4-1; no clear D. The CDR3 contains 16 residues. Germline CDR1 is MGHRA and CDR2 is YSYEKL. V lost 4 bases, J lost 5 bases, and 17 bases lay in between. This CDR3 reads CASSRNVGSETGELFF. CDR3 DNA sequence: TGCGCCAGCAGCCGAAATGTTGGCAGCGAGACCGGGGAGCTGTTTTTT.

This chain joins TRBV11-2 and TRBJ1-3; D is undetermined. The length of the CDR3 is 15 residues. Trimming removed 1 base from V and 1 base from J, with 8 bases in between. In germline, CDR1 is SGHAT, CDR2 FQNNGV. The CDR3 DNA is TGTGCCAGCAGCTTAGGGGAGGGATCTGGAAACACCATATATTTT. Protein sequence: CASSLGEGSGNTIYF.

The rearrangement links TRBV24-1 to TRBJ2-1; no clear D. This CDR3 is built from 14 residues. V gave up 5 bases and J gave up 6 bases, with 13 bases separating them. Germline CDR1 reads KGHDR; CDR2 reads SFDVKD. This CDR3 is CATSGLSIGNEQFF. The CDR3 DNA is TGTGCCACCAGTGGCCTCTCCATAGGCAATGAGCAGTTCTTC.

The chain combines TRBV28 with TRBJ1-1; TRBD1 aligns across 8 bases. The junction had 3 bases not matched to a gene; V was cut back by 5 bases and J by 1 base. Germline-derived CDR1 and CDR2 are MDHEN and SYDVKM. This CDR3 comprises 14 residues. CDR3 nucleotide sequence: TGTGCCAGCAGTCACAGGGGGACGAACACTGAAGCTTTCTTT. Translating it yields CASSHRGTNTEAFF.

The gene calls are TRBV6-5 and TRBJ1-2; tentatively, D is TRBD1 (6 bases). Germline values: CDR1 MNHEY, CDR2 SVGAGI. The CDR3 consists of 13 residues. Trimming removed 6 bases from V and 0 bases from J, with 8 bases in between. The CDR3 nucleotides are TGTGCCAGCAGGGACAGCTCTAACTATGGCTACACCTTC. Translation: CASRDSSNYGYTF.

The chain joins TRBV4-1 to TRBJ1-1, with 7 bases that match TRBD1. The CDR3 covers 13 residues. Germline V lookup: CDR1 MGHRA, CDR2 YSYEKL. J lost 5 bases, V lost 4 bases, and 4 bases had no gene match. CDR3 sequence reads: CASSPDRRTEAFF. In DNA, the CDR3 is TGCGCCAGCAGCCCGGACAGGAGAACTGAAGCTTTCTTT.

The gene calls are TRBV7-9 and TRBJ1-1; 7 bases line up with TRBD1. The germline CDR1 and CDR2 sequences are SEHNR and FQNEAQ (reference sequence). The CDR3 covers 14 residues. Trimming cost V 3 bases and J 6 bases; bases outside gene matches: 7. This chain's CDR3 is CASSFEGAMAEAFF. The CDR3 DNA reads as TGTGCCAGCAGCTTCGAGGGGGCGATGGCTGAAGCTTTCTTT.

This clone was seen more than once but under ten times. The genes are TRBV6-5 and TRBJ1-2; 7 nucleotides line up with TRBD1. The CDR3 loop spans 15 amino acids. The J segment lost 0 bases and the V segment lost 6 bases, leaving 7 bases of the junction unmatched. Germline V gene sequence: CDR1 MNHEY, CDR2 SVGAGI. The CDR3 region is CASSREGATNYGYTF. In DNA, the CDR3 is TGTGCCAGCAGCCGAGAGGGGGCGACTAACTATGGCTACACCTTC.

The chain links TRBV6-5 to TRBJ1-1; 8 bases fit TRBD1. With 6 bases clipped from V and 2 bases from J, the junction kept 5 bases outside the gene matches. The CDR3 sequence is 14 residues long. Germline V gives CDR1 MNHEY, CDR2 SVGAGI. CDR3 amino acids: CASRRTGPNTEAFF. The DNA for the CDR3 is TGTGCCAGCAGGCGGACAGGGCCTAACACTGAAGCTTTCTTT.

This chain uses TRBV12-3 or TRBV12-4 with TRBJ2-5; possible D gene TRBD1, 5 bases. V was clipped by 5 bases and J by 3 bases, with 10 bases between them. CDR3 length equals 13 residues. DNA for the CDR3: TGTGCCAGCAGTCCCCGACAGAAAGAGACCCAGTACTTC. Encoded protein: CASSPRQKETQYF.

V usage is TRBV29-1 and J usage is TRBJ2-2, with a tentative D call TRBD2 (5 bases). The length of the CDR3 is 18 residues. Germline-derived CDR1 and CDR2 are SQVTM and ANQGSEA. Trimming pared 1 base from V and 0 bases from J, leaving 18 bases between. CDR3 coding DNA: TGCAGCGTTGAAGTGATGGCGGGCACGGCCTCGAACACCGGGGAGCTGTTTTTT. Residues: CSVEVMAGTASNTGELFF.

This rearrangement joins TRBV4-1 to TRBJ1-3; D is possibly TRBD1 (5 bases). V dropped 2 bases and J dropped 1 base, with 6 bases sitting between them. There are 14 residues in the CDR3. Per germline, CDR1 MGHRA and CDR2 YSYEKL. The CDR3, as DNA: TGCGCCAGCAGCCAACAGGGTTCTGGAAACACCATATATTTT. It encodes CASSQQGSGNTIYF.

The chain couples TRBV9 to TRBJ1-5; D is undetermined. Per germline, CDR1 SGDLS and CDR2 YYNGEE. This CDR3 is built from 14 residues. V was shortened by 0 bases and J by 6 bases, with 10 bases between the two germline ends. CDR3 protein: CASSVGGVGQPQHF. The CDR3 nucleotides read TGTGCCAGCAGCGTAGGGGGAGTCGGTCAGCCCCAGCATTTT.